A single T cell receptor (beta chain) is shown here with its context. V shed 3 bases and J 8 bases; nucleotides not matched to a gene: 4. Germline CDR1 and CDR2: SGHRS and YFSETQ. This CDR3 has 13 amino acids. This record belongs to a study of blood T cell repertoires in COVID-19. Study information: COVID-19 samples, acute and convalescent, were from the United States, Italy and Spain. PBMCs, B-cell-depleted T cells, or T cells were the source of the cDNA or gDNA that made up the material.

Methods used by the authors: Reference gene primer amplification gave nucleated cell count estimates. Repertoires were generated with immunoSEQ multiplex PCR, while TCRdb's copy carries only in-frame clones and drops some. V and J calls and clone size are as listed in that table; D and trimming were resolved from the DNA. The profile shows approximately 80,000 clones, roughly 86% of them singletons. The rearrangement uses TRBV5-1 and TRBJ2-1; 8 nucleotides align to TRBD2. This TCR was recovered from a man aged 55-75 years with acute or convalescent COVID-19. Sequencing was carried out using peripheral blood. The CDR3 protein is CASSSGLGHEQFF. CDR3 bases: TGCGCCAGCAGCTCGGGACTAGGCCATGAGCAGTTCTTC.